These 14 T cell receptor beta chains originate from one sample sequenced in a study of identical twins. TCRdb re-derived calls from the 5' RACE reads in MiXCR, one entry per CDR3 protein. Of approximately 630,000 distinct CDR3 sequences listed, under 8.5% are singletons. These data also formed part of another study, on yellow fever vaccine responses in identical twins.

The sequenced sample was PBMCs. The source is a woman under 30 in good health.

This clonotype was detected only a few times. The gene calls are TRBV7-2 and TRBJ1-1; D is unresolved. CDR1 is SGHTA, CDR2 FQGNSA, per germline. There are 16 residues in the CDR3. V lost 2 bases to trimming and J lost 2 bases, with 15 bases between them. CDR3 region: CASSLHPGTLNTEAFF. The CDR3 DNA reads TGTGCCAGCAGCTTACATCCGGGAACCCTAAACACTGAAGCTTTCTTT.

This sequence joins TRBV29-1 and TRBJ1-1; 8 bases are shared with TRBD1. V lost 4 bases and J lost 4; bases outside the gene matches: 8. This CDR3 has 14 amino acids. In germline, CDR1 is SQVTM, CDR2 ANQGSEA. The CDR3 loop reads CSVVPGGIGTEAFF. The CDR3 DNA is TGCAGCGTTGTTCCAGGGGGCATCGGCACTGAAGCTTTCTTT.

This clonotype was detected ten times or more. V is TRBV5-5 and J is TRBJ1-2; D possibly corresponds to TRBD1 (5 bases). Trimming took off 1 base at V and 6 bases at J, with 10 bases between the two ends. Germline V lookup: CDR1 SGHKS, CDR2 YYEKEE (reference sequence). This CDR3 has 13 residues. Here the CDR3 reads CASSLLGTDGYTF. CDR3 bases: TGTGCCAGCAGCTTGCTCGGGACGGATGGCTACACCTTC.

This clonotype turned up a few times. V usage is TRBV2 and J usage is TRBJ2-7; D unclear. This CDR3 comprises 14 residues. The ends were cut back, 1 base at V and 3 bases at J, with 10 bases in the middle. CDR1 and CDR2 (germline): SNHLY, FYNNEI. CDR3 residues: CASSEDGFGYEQYF. Written as DNA, the CDR3 is TGTGCCAGCAGTGAAGACGGCTTCGGCTACGAGCAGTACTTC.

This clonotype was seen a few times. V usage is TRBV12-3 or TRBV12-4 and J usage is TRBJ1-1; 7 bases align to TRBD1. CDR3 length: 14 amino acids. V lost 4 bases to trimming and J lost 5 bases; unmatched junction nucleotides: 7. The CDR3 region has the DNA TGTGCCAGCAGTTCGCGACAGGGTAAGACTGAAGCTTTCTTT. This codes for CASSSRQGKTEAFF.

This clonotype appeared a few times. The CDR3 DNA follows: TGTGCCAGCAGCCCACAGGACTACAATGAGCAGTTCTTC. Protein: CASSPQDYNEQFF. This chain joins TRBV9 and TRBJ2-1; D possibly corresponds to TRBD1 (5 bases). This CDR3 is built from 13 residues. Germline values: CDR1 SGDLS, CDR2 YYNGEE. V shed 4 bases and J shed 3 bases, with 8 bases lying between them.

This chain connects TRBV4-2 to TRBJ1-6; the D gene is possibly TRBD1 (5 bases). Germline V gives CDR1 LGHNA, CDR2 YNFKEQ. V dropped 4 bases and J dropped 0 bases, with 16 bases sitting between them. This CDR3 comprises 18 residues. CDR3 region: CASSRIGGFISYNSPLHF. CDR3 in DNA: TGTGCCAGCAGCCGCATCGGGGGGTTCATCTCCTATAATTCACCCCTCCACTTT.

This clonotype was seen a handful of times. The V gene is TRBV12-3 or TRBV12-4, the J gene TRBJ2-1, with TRBD2 matching over 12 bases. This CDR3 contains 16 residues. The junction had 5 bases not matched to a gene; V was cut back by 1 base and J by 7 bases. CDR3 DNA: TGTGCCAGCAGTTTAGGGGTGGGGACTAGCGGGAATGAGCAGTTCTTC. Residues: CASSLGVGTSGNEQFF.

This clonotype was picked up a small number of times. The CDR3 nucleotides read TGTGCCAGCAGCTTAGTTCCAGGGGCCCCCTACGAGCAGTACTTC. Translated, it gives CASSLVPGAPYEQYF. The chain has TRBV7-9 and TRBJ2-7; D perhaps matches TRBD1 (6 bases). This CDR3 region has 15 residues. Germline V gene sequence: CDR1 SEHNR, CDR2 FQNEAQ (reference sequence). Between the trimmed V and J ends, which lost 1 base and 2 bases, there was a span of 12 bases.

The sample holds a few counts of this clonotype. The chain is built from TRBV14 and TRBJ2-3; 9 positions match TRBD1. The CDR3 loop spans 17 amino acids. Germline V lookup: CDR1 SGHDN, CDR2 FVKESK. The V segment lost 0 bases and the J segment 2 bases; nucleotides outside the gene matches: 6. The CDR3 sequence is CASSQDHGTGNTDTQYF. The CDR3 coding sequence is TGTGCCAGCAGCCAAGATCACGGGACAGGGAACACAGATACGCAGTATTTT.

In DNA form, the CDR3 reads TGTGCCAGCAGCATCCGGGACAGGGCAGCTAGCACAGATACGCAGTATTTT. Translating it yields CASSIRDRAASTDTQYF. This rearrangement joins TRBV9 to TRBJ2-3; 9 bases agree with TRBD1. The V and J ends lost 4 bases and 0 bases, in that order; junction bases with no gene match: 9. The CDR3 extends over 17 amino acids. Germline lookup yields CDR1 SGDLS and CDR2 YYNGEE.

In this sample, this clonotype turned up many times. J is TRBJ2-2 and V is TRBV12-3 or TRBV12-4; 10 bases line up with TRBD2. The CDR3 spans 16 residues. Trimming removed 4 bases from V and 5 bases from J; junction bases left unmatched: 7. The DNA of the CDR3 is TGTGCCAGCAGTTCAGCGGGAGGGCTGGGTACCGGGGAGCTGTTTTTT. It codes for CASSSAGGLGTGELFF.

This clonotype was detected only a few times. The CDR3 loop reads CASSPSPSASSGANVLTF. In DNA, the CDR3 is TGTGCCAGCAGCCCTTCCCCCTCAGCTAGCTCTGGGGCCAACGTCCTGACTTTC. V and J are TRBV4-2 and TRBJ2-6; D remains unclear. Germline CDR1 is LGHNA and CDR2 is YNFKEQ. The CDR3 loop spans 18 amino acids. V lost 4 bases and J 0 bases, leaving 16 bases between the germline ends.

The chain couples TRBV7-9 to TRBJ1-2; weak D call: TRBD1 (6 bases). V was cut by 5 bases and J by 2 bases, with 12 bases left in between. The germline CDR1 and CDR2 sequences are SEHNR and FQNEAQ (reference sequence). The CDR3 consists of 14 residues. CDR3 sequence reads: CASSATGLNYGYTF. The CDR3 bases are TGTGCCAGCAGCGCAACAGGGCTGAACTATGGCTACACCTTC.